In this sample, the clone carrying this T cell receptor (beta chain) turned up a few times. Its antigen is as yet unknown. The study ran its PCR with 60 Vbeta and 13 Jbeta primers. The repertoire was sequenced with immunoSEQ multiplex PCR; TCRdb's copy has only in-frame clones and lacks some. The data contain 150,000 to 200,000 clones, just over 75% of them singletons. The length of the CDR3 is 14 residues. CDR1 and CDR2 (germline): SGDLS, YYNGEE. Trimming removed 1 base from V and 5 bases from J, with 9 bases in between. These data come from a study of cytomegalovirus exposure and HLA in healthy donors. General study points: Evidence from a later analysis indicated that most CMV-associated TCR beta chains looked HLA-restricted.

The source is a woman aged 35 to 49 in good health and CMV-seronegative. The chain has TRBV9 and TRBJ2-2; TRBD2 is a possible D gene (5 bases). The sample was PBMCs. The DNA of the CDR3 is TGTGCCAGCAGCGTACCTAGCCTGACCGGGGAGCTGTTTTTT. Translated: CASSVPSLTGELFF.